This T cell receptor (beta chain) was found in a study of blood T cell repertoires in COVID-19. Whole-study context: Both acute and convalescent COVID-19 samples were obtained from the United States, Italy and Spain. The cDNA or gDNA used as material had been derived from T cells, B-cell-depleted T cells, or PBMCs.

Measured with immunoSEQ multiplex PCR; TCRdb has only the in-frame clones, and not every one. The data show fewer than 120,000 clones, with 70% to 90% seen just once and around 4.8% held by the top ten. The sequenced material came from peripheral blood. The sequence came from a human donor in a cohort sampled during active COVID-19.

CDR3 amino acids: CASSLERTNEKLFF. DNA of the CDR3: TGTGCCAGCAGTTTGGAGCGAACTAATGAAAAACTGTTTTTT. The V and J genes are TRBV28 and TRBJ1-4; D is unclear. Germline loops: CDR1 MDHEN, CDR2 SYDVKM. Trimming stripped 3 bases from V and 1 base from J, with 6 bases between. The CDR3 runs to 14 residues.